This T cell receptor beta chain was sequenced during a study of graft-versus-host responses after intestinal transplantation. Study at large: Every recipient underwent anti-thymocyte globulin induction, then tacrolimus and steroids for roughly 3 years.

Germline loops: CDR1 ENHRY, CDR2 SYGVKD. This CDR3 has 14 amino acids. V dropped 3 bases and J dropped 3 bases, with 11 bases sitting between them. The study, taken as a whole, reports: Marrow from the recipient contained GvH clones, some of which had appeared first in ileum or blood. Early after transplant, HvG clones declined as circulating GvH clones peaked. When patients had graft-donor T cell macrochimerism, their allografts held high graft-versus-host to host-versus-graft clonal ratios.

Details on this clone: The target antigen is unknown.

The repertoire was sequenced with immunoSEQ multiplex PCR; TCRdb's copy has only in-frame clones and lacks some. The sample has under 150,000 clones, about 95% seen once. The sample here was unstimulated CD8+ T cells sorted from spleen or lymph node cells, taken before intestinal transplant. V gene TRBV10-3 combines with J gene TRBJ2-5; a possible D gene is TRBD2 (6 bases). This receptor was identified in a human donor who received an intestinal transplant. The CDR3, as DNA: TGTGCCATCAGTGAAGGGTGGGAGGAAGAGACCCAGTACTTC. This codes for CAISEGWEEETQYF.